The 7 T cell receptor beta chains listed next were all sequenced from one sample in a study of beta chain features in type 1 diabetes. Broader study findings: When Type 1 diabetes patients were examined, their TCRB CDR3s proved moderately but significantly shorter in all four CD4+ subsets.

For these receptors, no antigen is known. Isolated RNA was reverse transcribed in full, so expressed TCRB transcripts were sequenced. Profiling relied on immunoSEQ multiplex PCR, and the TCRdb table lists in-frame clones only, not all of them. The repertoire consists of roughly 260,000 clones, with roughly 20% occurring once and the leading ten covering around 0.029%. What was sequenced was naive CD4+ T cells from blood. All receptors derive from a woman aged 40 to 50 with type 1 diabetes.

This chain connects TRBV28 to TRBJ2-6; the match to TRBD1 covers 9 bases. CDR1 is MDHEN and CDR2 is SYDVKM in the germline V gene. The CDR3 has 17 amino acids. V lost 6 bases, J lost 1 base, and 7 bases stayed unmatched. CDR3 DNA sequence: TGTGCCAGCAGGACTACAGGGGGCGTATCTGGGGCCAACGTCCTGACTTTC. Translated, it gives CASRTTGGVSGANVLTF.

A note on this clone: Other DNA variants within this sample encode the same CDR3. The chain employs TRBV18 and TRBJ2-5; unclear D gene. This CDR3 contains 12 residues. Germline V CDR1 and CDR2: KGHSH, LQKENI. V dropped 3 bases and J dropped 3 bases, with 5 bases sitting between them. The CDR3 protein is CASSPAEETQYF. In DNA, the CDR3 is TGTGCCAGCTCACCGGCCGAAGAGACCCAGTACTTC.

A few counts support this clone. The V call is TRBV2, the J call TRBJ1-4, with 10 nucleotides matching TRBD1. This CDR3 has 15 residues. The ends lost 6 bases at V and 3 bases at J; junction bases unmatched: 4. CDR1 is SNHLY, CDR2 FYNNEI, per germline. CDR3 nucleotides: TGTGCCAGCAGGGGACAGGGGAAGGCTAATGAAAAACTGTTTTTT. Translation: CASRGQGKANEKLFF.

The chain couples TRBV5-6 to TRBJ1-1; D is uncertain. V was shortened by 4 bases and J by 9 bases, with 13 bases between the two germline ends. There are 12 residues in the CDR3. Per germline, CDR1 SGHDT and CDR2 YYEEEE. CDR3 region: CASSLGLIQAFF. Written as DNA, the CDR3 is TGTGCCAGCAGCCTCGGACTGATTCAAGCTTTCTTT.

This chain joins TRBV29-1 and TRBJ1-1, with 7 nucleotides matching TRBD1. V shed 4 bases, J shed 1 base, and the junction held 6 bases outside the gene matches. The CDR3 spans 14 residues. Germline lookup yields CDR1 SQVTM and CDR2 ANQGSEA. Here the CDR3 reads CSVALDRANTEAFF. The CDR3 DNA follows: TGCAGCGTTGCCCTTGACAGGGCGAACACTGAAGCTTTCTTT.

The rearrangement uses TRBV27 and TRBJ1-4; D remains unclear. The CDR3 consists of 14 residues. Trimming cost V 8 bases and J 6 bases, with 16 bases left between them. CDR1 and CDR2 (germline): MNHEY, SMNVEV (reference sequence). The CDR3 nucleotides read TGTGCCAGCGGGGTCCCGGGGTCGTATGAAAAACTGTTTTTT. Its protein product is CASGVPGSYEKLFF.

This clone was seen only a few times. The chain employs TRBV25-1 and TRBJ1-2; a possible D gene is TRBD1 (6 bases). V was shortened by 5 bases and J by 2 bases, with 12 bases between the two germline ends. From germline, CDR1 is MGHDK and CDR2 SYGVNS. This CDR3 comprises 14 residues. The CDR3 DNA reads TGTGCCAGCAGTCGGACAGCCCAGAACTATGGCTACACCTTC. Its protein product is CASSRTAQNYGYTF.